This T cell receptor (beta chain) was recovered during a study of T-cell reconstitution after alpha-beta-depleted transplantation in children. Study results and caveats: Surviving recipient cells, namely T cells and thymic progenitors, were the source of high day-60 TCRbeta diversity in some patients. The authors attributed T-cell counts and diversity one year after transplant mostly to newly produced T cells. Roughly two months post-transplant, alpha-beta T cells reportedly originated from several hundred graft clones that had expanded.

The CDR3 consists of 16 residues. CDR1 and CDR2 from the germline V gene are WSHSY and SAAADI. V lost 2 bases, J lost 4 bases, and 6 bases stayed unmatched. A TCRbeta library incorporating unique molecular identifiers was prepared. TCRdb re-analysed the PCR reads in MiXCR, keeping a single row per CDR3 protein. The table has around 500,000 distinct CDR3 sequences, 23% seen once. Details on this clonotype: What it binds is not known.

The source of this sequence is a boy under two years old who had a stem cell transplant for acute myeloid leukemia, so the T cells may come from the graft donor. Sequencing used PBMCs, mostly from graft donor cells, obtained 360 days after TCRalphabeta/CD19-depleted stem cell transplant. V gene TRBV10-2 combines with J gene TRBJ2-2; 8 nucleotides line up with TRBD1. Here the CDR3 DNA reads TGCGCCAGCAGTGAGGCACGGACAGGGTTCACCGGGGAGCTGTTTTTT. Its protein is CASSEARTGFTGELFF.